The 29 T cell receptor beta chains below come from one sample, sequenced in a study of OX40 agonist ivuxolimab in advanced cancers. TCRdb's copy holds only in-frame clones and misses some; the assay was immunoSEQ multiplex PCR. The data hold around 100,000 clones, with approximately 95% observed a single time. The starting material was CD4+ or CD8+ T cells sorted from blood, obtained in a trial of the OX40 agonist ivuxolimab. All receptors come from an adult with an advanced solid tumor such as melanoma, head and neck, liver or kidney cancer.

V and J are TRBV19 and TRBJ1-6; D perhaps matches TRBD1 (6 bases). The CDR3 sequence is 12 residues long. Germline V gene sequence: CDR1 LNHDA, CDR2 SQIVND (reference sequence). Deletions cut 6 bases from V and 6 bases from J, with 6 bases between. CDR3 sequence reads: CASRQGNSPLHF. The CDR3 nucleotides read TGTGCCAGTAGACAGGGTAATTCACCCCTCCACTTT.

The V and J genes are TRBV9 and TRBJ1-1; 8 bases map to TRBD1. With 3 bases clipped from V and 4 bases from J, the junction kept 5 bases outside the gene matches. This CDR3 has 14 amino acids. Germline V CDR1 and CDR2: SGDLS, YYNGEE. The CDR3 region has the DNA TGTGCCAGCAGCGCATCAGGGGGCTTCACTGAAGCTTTCTTT. Its translation: CASSASGGFTEAFF.

This chain joins TRBV29-1 and TRBJ2-7, with D possibly being TRBD1 or TRBD2 (5 bases each). CDR1 and CDR2 from the germline V gene are SQVTM and ANQGSEA. The CDR3 contains 11 residues. The V gene lost 2 bases and the J gene lost 5 bases, with 7 bases spanning the gap. The CDR3 DNA reads TGCAGCGTTGAATGGGGGAACGAGCAGTACTTC. It translates to CSVEWGNEQYF.

V usage is TRBV7-8 and J usage is TRBJ1-1; D remains unclear. CDR1 SGHVS and CDR2 FQNEAQ come from the germline V gene. Deletions cut 4 bases from V and 0 bases from J, with 12 bases between. This CDR3 comprises 15 residues. The CDR3: CASSSSGRVNTEAFF. DNA for the CDR3: TGTGCCAGCAGCTCCTCCGGGCGCGTGAACACTGAAGCTTTCTTT. The variable domain in full, with the rest retrieved from reference TRBV7-8 and TRBJ1-1, is GAGVSQSPRYKVAKRGQDVALRCDPISGHVSLFWYQQALGQGPEFLTYFQNEAQLDKSGLPSDRFFAERPEGSVSTLKIQRTQQEDSAVYLCASSSSGRVNTEAFFGQGTRLTVV.

This chain uses TRBV27 with TRBJ2-1, with 7 positions matching TRBD1. CDR3 size: 13 residues. The germline V gene has CDR1 MNHEY and CDR2 SMNVEV (reference sequence). J gave up 6 bases and V 2 bases, and 1 base lay outside the gene matches. CDR3 protein: CASSLTGVNEQFF. CDR3 DNA: TGTGCCAGCAGTTTAACAGGGGTCAATGAGCAGTTCTTC.

The V call is TRBV28, the J call TRBJ1-4; 9 bases match TRBD1. CDR3 size: 16 residues. CDR1 is MDHEN and CDR2 is SYDVKM in the germline V gene. V lost 4 bases to trimming and J lost 3 bases; unmatched junction nucleotides: 6. The CDR3 sequence is CASSSDRGRPNEKLFF. CDR3 nucleotides: TGTGCCAGCAGTTCGGACAGGGGAAGGCCTAATGAAAAACTGTTTTTT.

This rearrangement joins TRBV27 to TRBJ2-2; possible D gene TRBD1, 6 bases. Between the trimmed V and J ends, which lost 0 bases and 0 bases, there was a span of 8 bases. The CDR3 extends over 16 amino acids. The germline V gene encodes CDR1 MNHEY and CDR2 SMNVEV (reference sequence). The CDR3 DNA reads as TGTGCCAGCAGTTTATCAGGGGGTCCGAACACCGGGGAGCTGTTTTTT. This translates into CASSLSGGPNTGELFF.

The V gene is TRBV2, the J gene TRBJ1-3, with D uncertain. The CDR3 contains 14 residues. Germline CDR1 SNHLY, CDR2 FYNNEI. The germline V and J ends were trimmed by 1 base and 0 bases, with 4 bases remaining between them. In DNA, the CDR3 is TGTGCCAGCAGTGAAGGGGTCTCTGGAAACACCATATATTTT. It codes for CASSEGVSGNTIYF.

V gene TRBV5-4 combines with J gene TRBJ2-2, with D maybe TRBD1 (5 bases). Per germline, CDR1 SGHNT and CDR2 YYREEE (reference sequence). Trimming left V 3 bases short and J 1 base short, with 7 bases between. This CDR3 has 14 residues. The CDR3 nucleotides read TGTGCCAGCAGCTGGACACTGAACACCGGGGAGCTGTTTTTT. It yields the protein CASSWTLNTGELFF.

The gene calls are TRBV7-9 and TRBJ2-1; no firm D call. Germline V gives CDR1 SEHNR, CDR2 FQNEAQ (reference sequence). This CDR3 has 14 amino acids. Between the trimmed V and J ends, which lost 0 bases and 0 bases, there was a span of 3 bases. In DNA form, the CDR3 reads TGTGCCAGCAGCTTAGCGGACTCCTACAATGAGCAGTTCTTC. It specifies CASSLADSYNEQFF.

This clone showed up just once. V gene TRBV7-3 combines with J gene TRBJ2-7; D is possibly TRBD2 (6 bases). This CDR3 region has 15 residues. The germline gives CDR1 SGHTA, CDR2 FQGTGA. The V end lost 2 bases, the J end lost 6 bases, and 17 bases lay between the germline ends. The CDR3: CASSLLPRELGEQYF. DNA for the CDR3: TGTGCCAGCAGCTTACTGCCCCGGGAGCTTGGCGAGCAGTACTTC.

The chain joins TRBV19 to TRBJ2-7; D uncertain. Deletions cut 7 bases from V and 5 bases from J, with 15 bases between. Germline V gene lookup returns CDR1 LNHDA and CDR2 SQIVND (reference sequence). The CDR3 has 13 residues. The CDR3 is CASTSSKIHEQYF. The CDR3 coding sequence is TGTGCCAGTACGAGCAGTAAGATCCACGAGCAGTACTTC.

This chain uses TRBV4-2 with TRBJ2-1, with D tentatively TRBD1 or TRBD2 (6 bases each). This CDR3 has 12 amino acids. Germline V CDR1 and CDR2: LGHNA, YNFKEQ. V was clipped by 3 bases and J by 10 bases, with 10 bases between them. The CDR3 sequence is CASSQRGAEQFF. The CDR3 DNA sequence: TGTGCCAGCAGCCAGAGGGGGGCGGAGCAGTTCTTC.

Here the CDR3 reads CATATPYEQYF. In nucleotides, the CDR3 is TGTGCCACCGCTACCCCCTACGAGCAGTACTTC. V gene TRBV19 combines with J gene TRBJ2-7; D is undetermined. Per germline, CDR1 LNHDA and CDR2 SQIVND (reference sequence). This CDR3 is 11 amino acids long. V lost 10 bases, J lost 2 bases, and 9 bases lay in between.

The chain combines TRBV29-1 with TRBJ1-2; 9 bases fit TRBD1. The germline gives CDR1 SQVTM, CDR2 ANQGSEA. This CDR3 spans 13 amino acids. The V and J ends lost 6 bases and 2 bases, in that order; junction bases with no gene match: 4. CDR3 nucleotide sequence: TGCAGCGTCTACAGGGGGCTGAACTATGGCTACACCTTC. Its translation is CSVYRGLNYGYTF.

The rearrangement joins TRBV5-4 to TRBJ2-4; 13 nucleotides match TRBD2. This CDR3 contains 16 residues. Per germline, CDR1 SGHNT and CDR2 YYREEE (reference sequence). The V gene end was trimmed by 0 bases and the J gene end by 7 bases; junction bases not matched to a gene: 4. The DNA for the CDR3 is TGTGCCAGCAGCTTGGGGACTAGCGGGAGTTTTAACATTCAGTACTTC. Its protein is CASSLGTSGSFNIQYF.

The V and J genes are TRBV5-1 and TRBJ2-3, with D perhaps TRBD2 (6 bases). This CDR3 region has 16 residues. Germline lookup yields CDR1 SGHRS and CDR2 YFSETQ. V dropped 0 bases and J dropped 2 bases, with 13 bases sitting between them. In nucleotides, the CDR3 is TGCGCCAGCAGCTTGGTGGTCGGGGGAGTCACAGATACGCAGTATTTT. As protein: CASSLVVGGVTDTQYF.

This chain joins TRBV27 and TRBJ2-7, with D hard to call. V lost 0 bases and J 2 bases, leaving 8 bases between the germline ends. From germline, CDR1 is MNHEY and CDR2 SMNVEV (reference sequence). The CDR3 has 14 amino acids. The chain's CDR3 is CASSLSKVAYEQYF. DNA for the CDR3: TGTGCCAGCAGTTTATCTAAGGTGGCCTACGAGCAGTACTTC.

The chain employs TRBV27 and TRBJ2-1, with D unresolved. The germline V gene has CDR1 MNHEY and CDR2 SMNVEV (reference sequence). With 5 bases removed from V and 7 bases from J, the gap between germline ends came to 12 bases. The CDR3 extends over 13 amino acids. The CDR3 here is CASSTANMNEQFF. As DNA, the CDR3 is TGTGCCAGCAGTACCGCTAACATGAATGAGCAGTTCTTC.

Only one count was recorded for this clone. The same CDR3 also results from other DNA sequences found in this sample. The chain couples TRBV27 to TRBJ2-7; 7 nucleotides align to TRBD2. J was trimmed by 6 bases and V by 7 bases; bases with no gene match: 12. Germline assignment: CDR1 MNHEY and CDR2 SMNVEV (reference sequence). The CDR3 covers 14 residues. The CDR3 spells CASMGRGRAPEQYF. For the CDR3, the DNA is TGTGCCAGCATGGGTCGGGGGAGGGCCCCCGAGCAGTACTTC.

The chain is built from TRBV5-4 and TRBJ1-1, with TRBD1 identical over 8 bases. This CDR3 region has 14 residues. The V segment lost 0 bases and the J segment 5 bases; nucleotides outside the gene matches: 3. Germline CDR1 is SGHNT and CDR2 is YYREEE (reference sequence). The CDR3 DNA reads TGTGCCAGCAGCTTGGGGACAGGGAGAACTGAAGCTTTCTTT. It translates to CASSLGTGRTEAFF.

The CDR3 is CASSPLENTIYF. The CDR3 nucleotides read TGTGCCAGCAGCCCTCTTGAAAACACCATATATTTT. The chain couples TRBV4-2 to TRBJ1-3; D ambiguous. In germline, CDR1 is LGHNA, CDR2 YNFKEQ. V lost 4 bases and J lost 6, with 7 bases in between. The CDR3 has 12 residues.

The chain recombines TRBV6-5 with TRBJ2-7, with no clear D. Germline CDR1 MNHEY, CDR2 SVGAGI. CDR3 length equals 13 residues. V dropped 8 bases and J dropped 4 bases, with 15 bases sitting between them. CDR3 nucleotide sequence: TGTGCCAGCCAAATTGGGGTTTCGTACGAGCAGTACTTC. Encoded protein: CASQIGVSYEQYF.

This chain links TRBV21-1 with TRBJ2-6. TRBV21-1 is a pseudogene. CDR3 length: 16 amino acids. CDR3 in amino acids: CASSKGRDGGANVLTF. For the CDR3, the DNA is TGTGCCAGCAGCAAAGGCCGGGACGGAGGGGCCAACGTCCTGACTTTC.

The chain carries TRBV7-3 and TRBJ1-3; the D is unclear. Germline V lookup: CDR1 SGHTA, CDR2 FQGTGA. The CDR3 contains 13 residues. V dropped 3 bases and J dropped 4 bases, with 7 bases sitting between them. The CDR3 bases are TGTGCCAGCAGCTTCGGAACAGGAAACACCATATATTTT. Encoded protein: CASSFGTGNTIYF.

This chain connects TRBV5-5 to TRBJ1-4; perhaps TRBD1 as D (6 bases). V gave up 0 bases and J gave up 7 bases, with 16 bases separating them. There are 16 residues in the CDR3. The germline gives CDR1 SGHKS, CDR2 YYEKEE (reference sequence). CDR3 region: CASSLVAQGWGEKLFF. Written as DNA, the CDR3 is TGTGCCAGCAGCTTGGTAGCCCAGGGGTGGGGTGAAAAACTGTTTTTT.

This clone was seen just once. The chain's CDR3 is CASSFNGGHYEQYF. CDR3 DNA: TGCGCCAGCAGCTTCAACGGGGGCCACTACGAGCAGTACTTC. V is TRBV5-1 and J is TRBJ2-7; TRBD1 or TRBD2 may be the D gene (6 bases each). Trimming left V 2 bases short and J 3 bases short, with 12 bases between. Germline V gives CDR1 SGHRS, CDR2 YFSETQ. This CDR3 region has 14 residues.

The chain is built from TRBV10-1 and TRBJ2-3; 7 bases are shared with TRBD1. Looked up from germline, CDR1 is WNHNN and CDR2 is SYGVQD (reference sequence). The CDR3 spans 13 residues. With V trimmed by 7 bases and J by 3 bases, 4 bases remained unmatched. CDR3 bases: TGCGCCAGCATGAGACAGGGAACAGATACGCAGTATTTT. Encoded protein: CASMRQGTDTQYF.

The chain has TRBV7-9 and TRBJ2-2; the match to TRBD2 covers 9 bases. The length of the CDR3 is 17 residues. Germline CDR1 SEHNR, CDR2 FQNEAQ (reference sequence). J lost 7 bases, V lost 5 bases, and 14 bases had no gene match. The CDR3 DNA reads TGTGCCAGCAGCCAACCCCCCCAGCGGGGGGCTGGCGGGGAGCTGTTTTTT. The encoded protein is CASSQPPQRGAGGELFF.